The T cell receptor beta chain under discussion was sequenced for a study of identical twins. Study outcomes and limitations: Compared with models, monozygotic twins showed more out-of-frame TCR alpha sharing. The study based its conclusions on cross-sectional statistical analysis and did not follow the same donors.

This clonotype was detected once. Its antigen is unknown. CDR1 and CDR2 from the germline V gene are SGHRS and YFSETQ. This CDR3 has 13 residues. V lost 4 bases, J lost 7 bases, and 11 bases lay in between. TCRdb re-derived calls from the 5' RACE reads in MiXCR, one entry per CDR3 protein. The sample holds hundreds of thousands of distinct CDR3 sequences, around a sixth seen once. These same records also appear under a second study, on T cells expressing NK-cell markers.

This rearrangement joins TRBV5-1 to TRBJ1-4; D unclear. The receptor was isolated from a woman under 30 in good health. Sequenced material: PBMCs. The CDR3 region is CASSPGWGEKLFF. The CDR3 DNA reads TGCGCCAGCAGCCCTGGATGGGGTGAAAAACTGTTTTTT.